This T cell receptor (beta chain) came from a study of early T cells in non-severe SARS-CoV-2 infection. Looking at the study overall: RNA in bulk from unsorted whole blood was sequenced, and chains were unpaired.

The protocol attached unique molecular identifiers to individual cDNA molecules. TCRdb fed the 5' RACE reads into MiXCR, producing one record per CDR3 protein. Among about 77,000 distinct CDR3 sequences listed, roughly 9.4% were seen once. Germline loops: CDR1 LNHDA, CDR2 SQIVND (reference sequence). The CDR3 sequence is 12 residues long. Trimming stripped 1 base from V and 5 bases from J, with 6 bases between. Input material: whole blood. The chain employs TRBV19 and TRBJ2-7; D may match TRBD1 or TRBD2 (5 bases each). The source of this sequence is an adult who was a healthcare worker with PCR-confirmed SARS-CoV-2 infection or an uninfected control (not recorded which). CDR3: CASSIGGNEQYF. CDR3 sequence (DNA): TGTGCCAGTAGTATAGGGGGGAACGAGCAGTACTTC.